Listed below are T cell receptor beta chains from one sample, sequenced in a study of cytomegalovirus exposure and HLA in healthy donors. The protocol was immunoSEQ multiplex PCR, while the TCRdb copy is restricted to in-frame clones and leaves out a portion. The sample has roughly 110,000 clones; about 85% are singletons. The specimen sequenced was PBMCs. These receptors all come from a man aged 30 to 39 in good health and CMV-seronegative. The CDR3 runs from the conserved cysteine through the conserved F or W. The D gene is left open where the match is weak. Expanded clones are given a class, and other clones once, few, many or no size at all.

TRBJ2-3	TRBV30	-	-	CAWSGEGTDTQYF	TGTGCCTGGAGTGGCGAGGGCACAGATACGCAGTATTTT
TRBJ2-7	TRBV28	-	TRBD1	CASSTRQGYREQYF	TGTGCCAGCAGTACCCGACAGGGGTATCGAGAGCAGTACTTC
TRBJ1-6	TRBV13	-	-	CASSPGSAGIYNSPLHF	TGTGCCAGCAGCCCCGGCTCGGCAGGGATCTATAATTCACCCCTCCACTTT
TRBJ2-3	TRBV7-2	-	-	CASSLVRSDTQYF	TGTGCCAGCAGCTTAGTACGGTCAGATACGCAGTATTTT
TRBJ1-4	TRBV4-2	-	-	CASSPTGGRLGEKLFF	TGTGCCAGCAGCCCTACCGGAGGCCGGCTGGGTGAAAAACTGTTTTTT
TRBJ2-6	TRBV5-1	few	TRBD2	CASTLTSGSGANVLTF	TGCGCCAGCACCCTCACTAGCGGCTCTGGGGCCAACGTCCTGACTTTC
TRBJ2-5	TRBV7-8	-	-	CASSLATIQYF	TGTGCCAGCAGCTTAGCCACAATCCAGTACTTC
TRBJ1-1	TRBV10-1	-	-	CASSESGRKGAFF	TGCGCCAGCAGTGAGTCCGGACGGAAGGGGGCTTTCTTT
TRBJ2-1	TRBV12-1	few	-	CAIRGSGAYNEQFF	TGTGCCATCCGGGGGAGCGGGGCATACAATGAGCAGTTCTTC
TRBJ1-1	TRBV6-5	once	TRBD1	CASSQTGMGTEAFF	TGTGCCAGCAGCCAGACAGGGATGGGCACTGAAGCTTTCTTT
TRBJ1-6	TRBV5-4	once	-	CASSLLGQSPLHF	TGTGCCAGCAGCCTCCTAGGACAGTCACCCCTCCACTTT
TRBJ2-7	TRBV6-5	-	-	CASSRTQGRNLYF	TGTGCCAGCAGTCGGACGCAGGGTAGAAACTTGTACTTC
TRBJ2-7	TRBV7-7	-	TRBD2	CASSLVASGRTGYEQYF	TGTGCTAGCAGCTTAGTGGCTAGCGGGAGAACTGGGTACGAGCAGTACTTC
TRBJ2-6	TRBV28	-	-	CASKIGGNGANVLTF	TGTGCCAGCAAGATCGGGGGTAACGGGGCCAACGTCCTGACTTTC
TRBJ2-3	TRBV5-1	-	TRBD1	CASGTGRYTDTQYF	TGCGCCAGCGGGACAGGGAGGTATACAGATACGCAGTATTTT
TRBJ1-2	TRBV29-1	-	-	CSVEAAAEAFYGYTF	TGCAGCGTTGAAGCCGCAGCGGAAGCTTTCTATGGCTACACCTTC
TRBJ2-7	TRBV7-9	-	TRBD2	CAGASGSYEQYF	TGTGCCGGCGCTAGCGGGTCCTACGAGCAGTACTTC
TRBJ2-2	TRBV4-2	many	-	CASSQEGWQGSTGELFF	TGTGCCAGCAGCCAAGAGGGGTGGCAGGGAAGCACCGGGGAGCTGTTTTTT
TRBJ2-7	TRBV10-1	-	TRBD2	CASSDGASGIDEQYF	TGCGCCAGCAGTGATGGCGCTAGCGGGATAGACGAGCAGTACTTC
TRBJ1-1	TRBV28	-	TRBD1	CASTVQGARTEAFF	TGTGCCAGCACTGTACAGGGGGCGCGCACTGAAGCTTTCTTT
TRBJ2-3	TRBV11-2	-	-	CASSLSSGTDTQYF	TGTGCCAGCAGCTTATCTAGCGGCACAGATACGCAGTATTTT
TRBJ2-1	TRBV9	-	-	CASSVDRPGWEQFF	TGTGCCAGCAGCGTAGACAGGCCCGGTTGGGAGCAGTTCTTC
TRBJ2-7	TRBV25-1	once	TRBD2	CASTSGNHEQYF	TGTGCCAGCACTAGCGGGAACCACGAGCAGTACTTC
TRBJ2-1	TRBV4-2	-	-	CASSSDAASHRSYNEQFF	TGTGCCAGCAGCAGCGACGCGGCCAGTCATCGATCCTACAATGAGCAGTTCTTC
TRBJ2-2	TRBV2	-	-	CATSAVPSTGELFF	TGTGCCACCTCCGCCGTCCCGAGCACCGGGGAGCTGTTTTTT
TRBJ1-5	TRBV7-2	once	-	CASSSPVESQPQHF	TGTGCCAGCAGCTCCCCGGTCGAGTCACAGCCCCAGCATTTT
TRBJ2-7	TRBV6-1	-	-	CASSVGAYEQYF	TGTGCCAGCAGTGTGGGGGCATACGAGCAGTACTTC
TRBJ2-7	TRBV6-1	-	-	CASPRRDGVYEQYF	TGTGCCAGCCCCCGGCGGGACGGAGTCTACGAGCAGTACTTC
TRBJ1-3	TRBV10-2	-	-	CASSKQTTSGNTIYF	TGCGCCAGCAGCAAACAGACTACCTCTGGAAACACCATATATTTT
TRBJ2-1	TRBV30	many	TRBD2	CAWKLSGRAAEQFF	TGTGCCTGGAAACTTAGCGGGAGGGCGGCTGAGCAGTTCTTC
TRBJ1-3	TRBV10-1	-	-	CASSDGASSGNTIYF	TGCGCCAGCAGTGATGGAGCTAGCTCTGGAAACACCATATATTTT
TRBJ1-4	TRBV28	-	-	CASRLIQGGLEKLFF	TGTGCCAGCAGACTCATACAGGGAGGGTTAGAAAAACTGTTTTTT
TRBJ2-2	TRBV30	-	-	CAWSRIRTMGPSTGELFF	TGTGCCTGGAGTAGGATTCGGACAATGGGGCCATCGACCGGGGAGCTGTTTTTT
TRBJ1-3	TRBV5-1	-	-	CASGRGAEGNTIYF	TGCGCCAGCGGGCGGGGGGCAGAAGGAAACACCATATATTTT
TRBJ2-2	TRBV7-8	-	TRBD1	CASFLDRAVTGELFF	TGTGCCAGCTTCCTGGACAGGGCGGTCACCGGGGAGCTGTTTTTT
TRBJ2-1	TRBV5-1	-	-	CASSLVSNEQFF	TGCGCCAGCAGCTTGGTCAGCAATGAGCAGTTCTTC
TRBJ1-2	TRBV13	-	-	CASSGREGSSREDNYGYTF	TGTGCCAGCAGCGGGAGGGAAGGCAGCTCCCGCGAGGATAACTATGGCTACACCTTC
TRBJ2-3	TRBV10-3	few	TRBD2	CASAGGGAPDTQYF	TGTGCCAGCGCGGGCGGGGGGGCGCCAGATACGCAGTATTTT
TRBJ2-1	TRBV28	-	TRBD2	CASSHSGRSVNEQFF	TGTGCCAGCAGCCACAGCGGGAGGAGTGTAAATGAGCAGTTCTTC
TRBJ2-3	TRBV2	few	-	CASTRRADTQYF	TGTGCCAGCACTAGGAGGGCAGATACGCAGTATTTT
TRBJ1-1	TRBV6-5	-	-	CASSYSRRSEAFF	TGTGCCAGCAGTTACTCGCGGCGCTCTGAAGCTTTCTTT
TRBJ2-2	TRBV18	few	-	CASSSRALNTGELFF	TGTGCCAGCTCAAGCAGGGCCCTTAACACCGGGGAGCTGTTTTTT